These T cell receptor beta chains were read from a single sample in a study of T cell responses to AZD1222 COVID-19 vaccine. Libraries were prepared by immunoSEQ multiplex PCR; TCRdb keeps only in-frame clonotypes and omits some of them. This table holds approximately 64,000 clones, over 80% found once. The sequences come from peripheral blood, collected on day 0 of AZD1222 vaccination. The receptors shown here come from an adult in good health. CDR3s include the opening cysteine and the closing phenylalanine or tryptophan. A D gene is named only where the DNA matches it firmly.

d_call: .; j_call: TRBJ2-5; v_call: TRBV30; cdr3_nt: TGTGCCTGGGGACAGTTCCAAGAGACCCAGTACTTC; cdr3_aa: CAWGQFQETQYF
d_call: TRBD1; j_call: TRBJ1-5; v_call: TRBV28; cdr3_nt: TGTGCCAGCATCCAAGGGGGCTACCTGCAGCCCCAGCATTTT; cdr3_aa: CASIQGGYLQPQHF
d_call: .; j_call: TRBJ1-6; v_call: TRBV30; cdr3_nt: TGTGCCTGGAGTGTATACGGTGGGAATTCACCCCTCCACTTT; cdr3_aa: CAWSVYGGNSPLHF
d_call: TRBD2; j_call: TRBJ2-3; v_call: TRBV9; cdr3_nt: TGTGCCAGCAGCGACCTAGCGGGGAGCACAGATACGCAGTATTTT; cdr3_aa: CASSDLAGSTDTQYF
d_call: .; j_call: TRBJ1-5; v_call: TRBV19; cdr3_nt: TGTGCCAGTAGCAGGTGGCAGAACAATCAGCCCCAGCATTTT; cdr3_aa: CASSRWQNNQPQHF
d_call: .; j_call: TRBJ2-7; v_call: TRBV28; cdr3_nt: TGTGCCAGCAGTTACGAGTCCTACGAGCAGTACTTC; cdr3_aa: CASSYESYEQYF
d_call: .; j_call: TRBJ1-2; v_call: TRBV15; cdr3_nt: TGTGCCACCAGCAGAGATTTTCGGGTCTCTGGCTACACCTTC; cdr3_aa: CATSRDFRVSGYTF
d_call: .; j_call: TRBJ1-2; v_call: TRBV10-2; cdr3_nt: TGCGCCAGCACCGTAACACGCTCGCTTAACTATGGCTACACCTTC; cdr3_aa: CASTVTRSLNYGYTF
d_call: .; j_call: TRBJ2-2; v_call: TRBV5-1; cdr3_nt: TGCGCCAGCAGGGGCACCGGGGAGCTGTTTTTT; cdr3_aa: CASRGTGELFF
d_call: .; j_call: TRBJ1-4; v_call: TRBV28; cdr3_nt: TGTGCCAGCAGTTCGGGGGAAAAACTGTTTTTT; cdr3_aa: CASSSGEKLFF
d_call: .; j_call: TRBJ1-6; v_call: TRBV2; cdr3_nt: TGTGCCAGCAGTGAAAGGCAGGGTAGTTCACCCCTCCACTTT; cdr3_aa: CASSERQGSSPLHF
d_call: .; j_call: TRBJ1-5; v_call: TRBV19; cdr3_nt: TGTGCCAGTAGTATAAGCGGTAGCAATCAGCCCCAGCATTTT; cdr3_aa: CASSISGSNQPQHF
d_call: .; j_call: TRBJ2-7; v_call: TRBV4-1; cdr3_nt: TGCGCCAGCAGCCAAGATGGCAGGGCCTCGCGCGAGCAGTACTTC; cdr3_aa: CASSQDGRASREQYF
d_call: .; j_call: TRBJ1-1; v_call: TRBV19; cdr3_nt: TGTGCCAGTAGTATCGGGAACACTGAAGCTTTCTTT; cdr3_aa: CASSIGNTEAFF
d_call: TRBD2; j_call: TRBJ2-1; v_call: TRBV15; cdr3_nt: TGTGCCACCAGCAGCCTTCTAGCGGGGGGCGGGGGTGAGCAGTTCTTC; cdr3_aa: CATSSLLAGGGGEQFF
d_call: .; j_call: TRBJ2-7; v_call: TRBV29-1; cdr3_nt: TGCAGCGTTGGGGAGGACGAGCAGTACTTC; cdr3_aa: CSVGEDEQYF
d_call: .; j_call: TRBJ2-7; v_call: TRBV28; cdr3_nt: TGTGCCAGCACCTCTCGGGGGTACGAGCAGTACTTC; cdr3_aa: CASTSRGYEQYF
d_call: .; j_call: TRBJ1-2; v_call: TRBV18; cdr3_nt: TGTGCCAGCTCACCACCGGTAACCAGGGTAGTCTATGGCTACACCTTC; cdr3_aa: CASSPPVTRVVYGYTF
d_call: .; j_call: TRBJ2-3; v_call: TRBV15; cdr3_nt: TGTGCCACCAGCAGCTCGACGGTAGCAGATACGCAGTATTTT; cdr3_aa: CATSSSTVADTQYF
d_call: TRBD2; j_call: TRBJ2-5; v_call: TRBV7-2; cdr3_nt: TGTGCCAGCATCCCGGGGGGGGCCTACCAAGAGACCCAGTACTTC; cdr3_aa: CASIPGGAYQETQYF
d_call: .; j_call: TRBJ1-5; v_call: TRBV15; cdr3_nt: TGTGCCACCAGCCCTTCCCCGGGGTTACCAAATCAGCCCCAGCATTTT; cdr3_aa: CATSPSPGLPNQPQHF
d_call: .; j_call: TRBJ2-3; v_call: TRBV30; cdr3_nt: TGTGCCTGGAGTGTTTCGGGGGCAAGCACAGATACGCAGTATTTT; cdr3_aa: CAWSVSGASTDTQYF
d_call: TRBD2; j_call: TRBJ2-1; v_call: TRBV7-9; cdr3_nt: TGTGCCAGCAGCCCCCGGGACTACAACTACAATGAGCAGTTCTTC; cdr3_aa: CASSPRDYNYNEQFF
d_call: TRBD2; j_call: TRBJ2-3; v_call: TRBV5-1; cdr3_nt: TGCGCCAGCAGCTGGGGAGGGGCCCGGACAGATACGCAGTATTTT; cdr3_aa: CASSWGGARTDTQYF
d_call: .; j_call: TRBJ1-5; v_call: TRBV6-2/TRBV6-3; cdr3_nt: TGTGCCAGCAGTTCTTTCAATCAGCCCCAGCATTTT; cdr3_aa: CASSSFNQPQHF
d_call: .; j_call: TRBJ1-2; v_call: TRBV2; cdr3_nt: TGTGCCAGCAGTGAGGAGGGCTATGGCTACACCTTC; cdr3_aa: CASSEEGYGYTF
d_call: .; j_call: TRBJ1-1; v_call: TRBV25-1; cdr3_nt: TGTGCCAGCAGGGCACAGGGTGGTGGGTCTGAAGCTTTCTTT; cdr3_aa: CASRAQGGGSEAFF
d_call: .; j_call: TRBJ2-1; v_call: TRBV4-2; cdr3_nt: TGTGCCAGCAGCCTCCAAACGAACTCCAGGGAATTGTACAATGAGCAGTTCTTC; cdr3_aa: CASSLQTNSRELYNEQFF